These 2 T cell receptor beta chains were all obtained from the same sample, sequenced in a study of blood T cell repertoires in COVID-19. TCRdb keeps only in-frame clones here, not all; method: immunoSEQ multiplex PCR. The table lists roughly 32,000 clones, 85% to 90% of them singletons. The sequenced material came from peripheral blood. Receptor source: a human donor in a cohort sampled during active COVID-19.

The CDR3 nucleotides are TGCGCCAGCAGCCAAGGGCGGGACAGGGGAGACACCGGGGAGCTGTTTTTT. Amino acids: CASSQGRDRGDTGELFF. The chain joins TRBV4-1 to TRBJ2-2; TRBD1 matches 10 bases. Losses at the gene ends were 1 base for V and 3 bases for J; bases not matched to a gene: 5. Germline V gene lookup returns CDR1 MGHRA and CDR2 YSYEKL. The CDR3 covers 17 residues.

The CDR3 loop is CAISDDQAGGTNYGYTF. The DNA for the CDR3 is TGTGCCATCAGTGATGATCAGGCAGGAGGGACTAACTATGGCTACACCTTC. This chain joins TRBV10-3 and TRBJ1-2; D gene unclear. Trimming stripped 3 bases from V and 0 bases from J, with 17 bases between. CDR3 size: 17 residues. CDR1 is ENHRY and CDR2 is SYGVKD in the germline V gene.